The 11 T cell receptor beta chains in this list originate from one sample, sequenced in a study of regulatory T cells in long-lasting Graves disease. Construction of TCR beta libraries relied on iRepertoire HTBI primers and on Arm-PCR targeting CDR3 regions. MiXCR, run by TCRdb on the multiplex PCR reads, gives a single entry per CDR3 protein. The sample contains around 510,000 distinct CDR3 sequences, less than 25% of which appear only once. Sample time point: persistent/refractory GD, antithyroid drugs over 5 years with positive TRAb. Isolated PBMC RNA provided the starting material for the TCR library. Source: peripheral blood mononuclear cells (PBMCs), taken when the disease was refractory, from a patient treated with antithyroid drugs. The receptors stem from a female donor with Graves disease.

The sample holds many counts of this clonotype. This rearrangement joins TRBV3-1 to TRBJ2-5, with a weak D call TRBD1 (6 bases). Per germline, CDR1 LGHDT and CDR2 YNNKEL (reference sequence). The ends were cut back, 1 base at V and 1 base at J, with 10 bases in the middle. The CDR3 sequence is 15 residues long. DNA of the CDR3: TGTGCCAGCAGCCAAGGGACAGCTACCCAAGAGACCCAGTACTTC. It is translated as CASSQGTATQETQYF.

This clonotype occurred many times. The chain couples TRBV11-2 to TRBJ2-7; D possibly corresponds to TRBD1 (6 bases). The CDR3 is 15 residues long. Germline lookup yields CDR1 SGHAT and CDR2 FQNNGV. Trimming took 0 bases from V and 4 from J, leaving 13 bases between them. CDR3 in DNA: TGTGCCAGCAGCTTAGATGGGGACATCAGGTACGAGCAGTACTTC. It codes for CASSLDGDIRYEQYF.

This clonotype has a handful of counts. The chain is built from TRBV7-8 and TRBJ2-6; D not resolved. Trimming removed 2 bases from V and 1 base from J, with 9 bases in between. CDR3 length: 16 amino acids. In germline, CDR1 is SGHVS, CDR2 FQNEAQ. CDR3 DNA: TGTGCCAGCAGCTTACTCCCAAGATCTGGGGCCAACGTCCTGACTTTC. It yields the protein CASSLLPRSGANVLTF.

V usage is TRBV5-1 and J usage is TRBJ1-6; 7 bases match TRBD1. V shed 3 bases, J shed 6 bases, and the junction held 6 bases outside the gene matches. The CDR3 has 15 amino acids. CDR1 is SGHRS and CDR2 is YFSETQ in the germline V gene. In DNA form, the CDR3 reads TGCGCCAGCAGCTCCCGGGACAGTAGTAATTCACCCCTCCACTTT. Its translation is CASSSRDSSNSPLHF.

There are many counts of this clonotype. This rearrangement joins TRBV19 to TRBJ2-6; D not resolved. CDR1 and CDR2 from the germline V gene are LNHDA and SQIVND (reference sequence). Between the trimmed V and J ends, which lost 7 bases and 2 bases, there was a span of 6 bases. This CDR3 is built from 13 residues. The DNA for the CDR3 is TGTGCCAGTAATAAACCTGGGGCCAACGTCCTGACTTTC. It yields the protein CASNKPGANVLTF.

About this clonotype: A read error may account for a junction end that differs from germline. CDR3: CAGSRRDREGNEQFF. The CDR3 DNA follows: TGTGCCGGCAGCCGCCGGGACAGGGAGGGCAATGAGCAGTTCTTC. The chain employs TRBV7-9 and TRBJ2-1; 9 nucleotides agree with TRBD1. The CDR3 runs to 15 residues. Germline V lookup: CDR1 SEHNR, CDR2 FQNEAQ (reference sequence).

This clonotype was recorded many times. The chain couples TRBV20-1 to TRBJ1-6; 7 nucleotides agree with TRBD1. The CDR3 is 14 residues long. J lost 5 bases, V lost 3 bases, and 4 bases had no gene match. Germline-derived CDR1 and CDR2 are DFQATT and SNEGSKA (reference sequence). CDR3 protein: CSARVGTDNSPLHF. The CDR3 region has the DNA TGCAGTGCTAGGGTGGGGACAGATAATTCACCCCTCCACTTT.

The chain carries TRBV20-1 and TRBJ2-1; D remains ambiguous. The germline V and J ends were trimmed by 6 bases and 0 bases, with 15 bases remaining between them. Germline CDR1 is DFQATT and CDR2 is SNEGSKA (reference sequence). This CDR3 has 15 residues. The CDR3, as DNA: TGCAGTGCCGAACACCCCGGCAGCTCCTACAATGAGCAGTTCTTC. Translated, it gives CSAEHPGSSYNEQFF.

At least ten counts were recorded for this clonotype. The J gene is TRBJ1-1, the V gene TRBV29-1, with 7 bases matching TRBD1. The germline V gene has CDR1 SQVTM and CDR2 ANQGSEA. V dropped 7 bases and J dropped 2; count of bases not matched to a gene: 4. CDR3 length equals 12 residues. Here the CDR3 DNA reads TGCAGCGCCGGACAGGCTAACACTGAAGCTTTCTTT. It encodes CSAGQANTEAFF.

This clonotype turned up a few times. The chain is built from TRBV19 and TRBJ2-4; D call uncertain. The CDR3 length is 13 residues. Trimming shortened V by 2 bases and J by 5 bases, and 7 bases separated the two germline ends. Germline CDR1 reads LNHDA; CDR2 reads SQIVND (reference sequence). This CDR3 is CASSISGQNIQYF. The CDR3 DNA is TGTGCCAGTAGTATATCGGGCCAAAACATTCAGTACTTC. Full variable domain (missing parts from reference TRBV19 and TRBJ2-4): DGGITQSPKYLFRKEGQNVTLSCEQNLNHDAMYWYRQDPGQGLRLIYYSQIVNDFQKGDIAEGYSVSREKKESFPLTVTSAQKNPTAFYLCASSISGQNIQYFGAGTRLSVL.

This clonotype was counted at least ten times. The gene calls are TRBV20-1 and TRBJ2-7; 9 bases fit TRBD2. This CDR3 has 14 residues. With V trimmed by 6 bases and J by 2 bases, 8 bases remained unmatched. The germline gives CDR1 DFQATT, CDR2 SNEGSKA (reference sequence). The CDR3 coding sequence is TGCAGTGCAACCTGGGGACTAGCCCCCTACGAGCAGTACTTC. Translated, it gives CSATWGLAPYEQYF.